This is a list of T cell receptor beta chains from one sample in a study of T-cell reconstitution after alpha-beta-depleted transplantation in children. Using its own MiXCR run on the PCR reads, TCRdb lists one record per CDR3 protein. The table has about 980,000 distinct CDR3 sequences, less than 30% seen once. The sequences come from PBMCs, mostly from graft donor cells, collected 360 days after TCRalphabeta/CD19-depleted stem cell transplant. The receptors derive from a boy less than two years old who had a stem cell transplant for SCID, so the T cells may come from the graft donor. CDR3s include the opening cysteine and the closing phenylalanine or tryptophan. The D gene is left open where the match is weak.

v_call d_call cdr3_aa
TRBV20-1 NA CSARVGGMNTEAFF
TRBV30 TRBD2 CAWGTSGGSYTQYF
TRBV5-6 TRBD1 CASSKTGATYNEQFF
TRBV15 TRBD1 CATSRQGAGTDTQYF
TRBV6-6 NA CASEDSDNEKLFF
TRBV4-2 NA CASSRAAGQTTYEQYF
TRBV5-5 NA CASSFGDGTYGYTF
TRBV12-3/TRBV12-4 NA CASSLRGLTNEKLFF
TRBV20-1 NA CSALQGGHLMNTEAFF
TRBV10-3 NA CAAGEQLVAEAFF
TRBV12-3/TRBV12-4 NA CASSLAPAGGETQYF
TRBV4-2 NA CASSQDGGGAKETQYF